Included here is one T cell receptor (beta chain) sequence, with context. Additional DNA sequences in this sample encode the identical CDR3. Some clones are missing from TCRdb's copy, which holds only in-frame ones; the method was immunoSEQ multiplex PCR. In the table there are fewer than 200,000 clones, about 88% of which are singletons. The V gene lost 2 bases and the J gene lost 4 bases, with 8 bases spanning the gap. CDR3 length: 13 residues. Germline V lookup: CDR1 MNHEY, CDR2 SVGEGT. This sample stems from a study of blood T cell repertoires in COVID-19. The study drew participants aged about 18 to 89 years from roughly 25 US areas. Cohorts were assigned according to the clinical history that participants reported.

The chain has TRBV6-2 or TRBV6-3 and TRBJ1-2; a possible D gene is TRBD1 (6 bases). The TCR sequence derives from a woman aged 40 to 49 in a cohort exposed to, infected with or recovered from COVID-19 (not recorded which). The source material was PBMCs or T cells enriched from blood (not recorded which). CDR3 nucleotide sequence: TGTGCCAGCAGTTACGGACAGTCCTATGGCTACACCTTC. Its protein product is CASSYGQSYGYTF.